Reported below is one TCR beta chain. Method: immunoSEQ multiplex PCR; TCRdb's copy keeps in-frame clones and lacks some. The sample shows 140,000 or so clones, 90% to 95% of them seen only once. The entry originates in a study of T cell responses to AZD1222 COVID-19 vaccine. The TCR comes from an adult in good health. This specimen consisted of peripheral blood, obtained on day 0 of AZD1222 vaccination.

The CDR3 DNA reads as TGTGCCAGCTCATCCGCCTCTGGGGCCAACGTCCTGACTTTC. Its protein is CASSSASGANVLTF. The genes are TRBV18 and TRBJ2-6; D call uncertain. This CDR3 spans 14 amino acids. Trimming removed 5 bases from V and 0 bases from J, with 5 bases in between. The germline gives CDR1 KGHSH, CDR2 LQKENI.